Below are 5 T cell receptor beta chains sequenced from a single sample in a study of blood T cells in healthy people across ages. A second PCR of about 7 to 12 cycles used a sample-barcoded 5' primer and a J-beta primer mix. TCRdb fed the 5' RACE reads into MiXCR, producing one record per CDR3 protein. The sample shows around 1,500,000 distinct CDR3 sequences, 42% of them seen only once. What was sequenced was blood. These TCRs come from a woman in her late teens or twenties in good health.

The chain links TRBV2 to TRBJ1-1, with D perhaps matching TRBD1 (6 bases). The CDR3 sequence is 14 residues long. The V gene lost 5 bases and the J gene lost 3 bases, with 13 bases spanning the gap. Germline V gene data show CDR1 as SNHLY and CDR2 as FYNNEI. CDR3 region: CASSSGPGDTEAFF. CDR3 nucleotide sequence: TGTGCCAGCAGTTCGGGACCAGGGGACACTGAAGCTTTCTTT.

This clonotype was seen a few times. The rearrangement links TRBV3-1 to TRBJ1-6; D is unclear. This CDR3 contains 17 residues. Deletions cut 1 base from V and 5 bases from J, with 15 bases between. Germline assignment: CDR1 LGHDT and CDR2 YNNKEL (reference sequence). CDR3 sequence: CASSQGPRLGDNSPLHF. CDR3 coding DNA: TGTGCCAGCAGCCAAGGGCCTCGCCTGGGAGATAATTCACCCCTCCACTTT.

CDR3 amino acids: CASTPGPNHNEQFF. For the CDR3, the DNA is TGTGCCAGCACCCCCGGACCCAACCACAATGAGCAGTTCTTC. The V gene is TRBV7-2, the J gene TRBJ2-1; unclear D gene. CDR1 and CDR2 from the germline V gene are SGHTA and FQGNSA. Trimming stripped 7 bases from V and 5 bases from J, with 15 bases between. The CDR3 covers 14 residues.

This chain joins TRBV18 and TRBJ1-6; no definite D call. The CDR3 contains 15 residues. In germline, CDR1 is KGHSH, CDR2 LQKENI. The V and J ends lost 0 bases and 9 bases respectively, with 12 bases between them. Written as DNA, the CDR3 is TGTGCCAGCTCACCACCGAACACGGGGATTTCACCCCTCCACTTT. Translating gives CASSPPNTGISPLHF.

This rearrangement joins TRBV6-2 or TRBV6-3 to TRBJ2-3, with 8 bases matching TRBD2. V was pared by 2 bases and J by 5 bases, with 9 bases of the junction left unmatched. The CDR3 spans 16 residues. Germline V gene data show CDR1 as MNHEY and CDR2 as SVGEGT. The CDR3 DNA sequence: TGTGCCAGCAGTTACCCGGGGGGGCCTCGGGAAGATACGCAGTATTTT. Protein: CASSYPGGPREDTQYF.